The sequence of this TCR beta chain was determined in a study of identical twins. Germline V gene sequence: CDR1 SGHDN, CDR2 FVKESK. The CDR3 is 11 amino acids. Trimming removed 2 bases at V and 10 bases at J, with 6 bases between. Via MiXCR, TCRdb re-called the 5' RACE reads, giving one row per CDR3 protein. Among approximately 1.8 million distinct CDR3 sequences listed, roughly 35% were seen once. Sequenced sample: cord blood. The rearrangement joins TRBV14 to TRBJ2-1; the D is unclear. This TCR derives from a newborn girl in good health. CDR3 region: CASSQFGEQFF. As DNA, the CDR3 is TGTGCCAGCAGCCAATTCGGGGAGCAGTTCTTC.